Listed below are T cell receptor beta chains from one sample, sequenced in a study of cytomegalovirus exposure and HLA in healthy donors. Here immunoSEQ multiplex PCR was the method, and the copy in TCRdb shows in-frame clones only, minus some. The table has around 130,000 clones, roughly 83% seen once. The sequencing input was PBMCs. The receptors were gathered from a girl aged 2-9 years in good health and CMV-seronegative. Each CDR3 is given with its conserved first and last residue. A D gene is named only where the DNA matches it firmly. Rows give clone size only sometimes, using once, few, many, or a class for an expanded clone.

TRBV19	.	TRBJ2-7	.	TGTGCCAGTAGTATAGATTTACCCCCGGGTGAGCAGTACTTC	CASSIDLPPGEQYF
TRBV9	.	TRBJ1-2	.	TGTGCCAGCAGCGTAGACGGCTATGGCTACACCTTC	CASSVDGYGYTF
TRBV7-6	TRBD2	TRBJ2-3	.	TGTGCCAGCAGCCGCAGCGGGGGGGCCGGGGATACGCAGTATTTT	CASSRSGGAGDTQYF
TRBV6-1	.	TRBJ2-7	few	TGTGCCAGCAGTGAAAGTGTAGGGGGCTCCTACGAGCAGTACTTC	CASSESVGGSYEQYF
TRBV10-2	TRBD1	TRBJ2-5	.	TGCGCCAGCACACAGGGGGCAGACGAGACCCAGTACTTC	CASTQGADETQYF
TRBV7-6	TRBD1	TRBJ2-5	once	TGTGCCAGCAGCACCTACAGGGGGCCGGGAGAGACCCAGTACTTC	CASSTYRGPGETQYF
TRBV5-1	TRBD1	TRBJ1-2	.	TGCGCCAGCGGTGGGACAGGTCTTTCCTATGGCTACACCTTC	CASGGTGLSYGYTF
TRBV9	.	TRBJ2-1	.	TGTGCCAGCAGCGTACAAACGGGCTACAATGAGCAGTTCTTC	CASSVQTGYNEQFF
TRBV7-2	TRBD1	TRBJ2-2	.	TGTGCCAGCAGCCTCTACAGGGGGCGAACCGGGGAGCTGTTTTTT	CASSLYRGRTGELFF
TRBV28	TRBD1	TRBJ2-7	.	TGTGCCAGCAGAGCTGCCGGGACAGGACGAAGGGAGCAGTACTTC	CASRAAGTGRREQYF
TRBV28	TRBD1	TRBJ2-2	.	TGTGCCAGCAGTTTATCGGGACAGGGATACGGGAACACCGGGGAGCTGTTTTTT	CASSLSGQGYGNTGELFF
TRBV5-8	TRBD2	TRBJ2-1	.	TGTGCCAGCAGACTAGCGGGAGTAACCTACAATGAGCAGTTCTTC	CASRLAGVTYNEQFF
TRBV27	.	TRBJ1-5	.	TGTGCCAGCAGTTTATTCGGGGGCAATCAGCCCCAGCATTTT	CASSLFGGNQPQHF
TRBV7-3	TRBD2	TRBJ2-5	.	TGTGCCAGCAGCTTCGGACTAGCGGGTCCACAAGAGACCCAGTACTTC	CASSFGLAGPQETQYF